The rows below give T cell receptor beta chains drawn from one sample of a study of Graves' ophthalmopathy and Graves' hyperthyroidism. TCRdb reprocessed the multiplex PCR reads with MiXCR, giving one entry per CDR3 protein. The table has over a million distinct CDR3 sequences, about two fifths seen once. Sequencing was carried out using peripheral blood or thyroid tissue (not recorded which). The source of these receptors is an adult man with Graves' hyperthyroidism. The CDR3 runs from the conserved cysteine through the conserved F or W. A D gene is named only where the DNA matches it firmly. Only part of the rows carry a size: once, few, many, or a class if the clone is expanded.

J gene: TRBJ2-2
D gene: NA
clone size: few
V gene: TRBV20-1
CDR3 protein: CSARKGNANTGELFF
CDR3 DNA: TGCAGTGCTAGAAAAGGAAATGCGAACACCGGGGAGCTGTTTTTT

J gene: TRBJ1-6
D gene: NA
clone size: NA
V gene: TRBV9
CDR3 protein: CASSVESEVDSPLHF
CDR3 DNA: TGTGCCAGCAGCGTAGAATCCGAAGTGGATTCACCCCTCCACTTT

J gene: TRBJ2-3
D gene: NA
clone size: few
V gene: TRBV15
CDR3 protein: CATSRVGVSTDTQYF
CDR3 DNA: TGTGCCACCAGCAGAGTCGGCGTTAGCACAGATACGCAGTATTTT

J gene: TRBJ1-5
D gene: NA
clone size: many
V gene: TRBV19
CDR3 protein: CASSIIAINQPQHF
CDR3 DNA: TGTGCCAGTAGTATTATAGCTATCAATCAGCCCCAGCATTTT

J gene: TRBJ2-5
D gene: NA
clone size: few
V gene: TRBV4-2
CDR3 protein: CASSTRRGLGETQYF
CDR3 DNA: TGTGCCAGCAGCACCCGGAGGGGGTTGGGAGAGACCCAGTACTTC

J gene: TRBJ2-7
D gene: NA
clone size: few
V gene: TRBV20-1
CDR3 protein: CSTPRFGAYSYEQYF
CDR3 DNA: TGCAGTACTCCTAGATTCGGGGCCTACAGTTACGAGCAGTACTTC

J gene: TRBJ2-4
D gene: TRBD1
clone size: NA
V gene: TRBV7-2
CDR3 protein: CASSATGTGYF
CDR3 DNA: TGTGCCAGCAGCGCCACCGGGACAGGGTACTTC

J gene: TRBJ2-5
D gene: TRBD1
clone size: many
V gene: TRBV30
CDR3 protein: CARGTGGWSQYF
CDR3 DNA: TGTGCCCGAGGGACAGGGGGTTGGTCCCAGTACTTC

J gene: TRBJ2-2
D gene: NA
clone size: many
V gene: TRBV25-1
CDR3 protein: CASSGPLRNTGELFF
CDR3 DNA: TGTGCCAGCAGTGGTCCCCTCAGGAACACCGGGGAGCTGTTTTTT

J gene: TRBJ1-3
D gene: NA
clone size: NA
V gene: TRBV10-3
CDR3 protein: CASSWQKAGNTIYF
CDR3 DNA: TGTGCCAGCAGTTGGCAGAAAGCTGGAAACACCATATATTTT

J gene: TRBJ2-5
D gene: NA
clone size: NA
V gene: TRBV20-1
CDR3 protein: CSAPPTGTQETQYF
CDR3 DNA: TGCAGTGCCCCACCGACAGGAACCCAAGAGACCCAGTACTTC

J gene: TRBJ2-5
D gene: TRBD2
clone size: NA
V gene: TRBV11-2
CDR3 protein: CASSLDRPELAVQETQYF
CDR3 DNA: TGTGCCAGCAGCTTAGATCGGCCGGAACTAGCGGTTCAAGAGACCCAGTACTTC

J gene: TRBJ1-2
D gene: NA
clone size: NA
V gene: TRBV29-1
CDR3 protein: CSLEGSGNYGYTF
CDR3 DNA: TGCAGCTTGGAGGGGAGCGGAAACTATGGCTACACCTTC

J gene: TRBJ1-1
D gene: NA
clone size: many
V gene: TRBV7-2
CDR3 protein: CASSARSGGGPGAFF
CDR3 DNA: TGTGCCAGCAGCGCCCGATCTGGAGGAGGCCCGGGAGCTTTCTTT

J gene: TRBJ2-7
D gene: TRBD2
clone size: few
V gene: TRBV7-3
CDR3 protein: CASSLTSGRVYEQYF
CDR3 DNA: TGTGCCAGCAGCCTAACTAGCGGGAGGGTGTACGAGCAGTACTTC

J gene: TRBJ2-7
D gene: NA
clone size: few
V gene: TRBV19
CDR3 protein: CASKGEGYEQYF
CDR3 DNA: TGTGCCAGCAAGGGGGAGGGCTACGAGCAGTACTTC

J gene: TRBJ1-2
D gene: NA
clone size: NA
V gene: TRBV7-3
CDR3 protein: CASSLGTDENYGYTF
CDR3 DNA: TGTGCCAGCAGCTTAGGGACCGACGAAAACTATGGCTACACCTTC

J gene: TRBJ1-5
D gene: TRBD1
clone size: NA
V gene: TRBV27
CDR3 protein: CASSDLDYRGKGNQPQHF
CDR3 DNA: TGTGCCAGCAGTGATCTCGATTACAGGGGAAAGGGCAATCAGCCCCAGCATTTT

J gene: TRBJ2-5
D gene: NA
clone size: NA
V gene: TRBV7-3
CDR3 protein: CASSLETGGQETQYF
CDR3 DNA: TGTGCCAGCAGCTTAGAAACCGGGGGCCAGGAGACCCAGTACTTC

J gene: TRBJ2-5
D gene: NA
clone size: many
V gene: TRBV5-1
CDR3 protein: CASSLSTQTQYF
CDR3 DNA: TGCGCCAGCAGTTTGAGTACACAGACCCAGTACTTC

J gene: TRBJ2-7
D gene: NA
clone size: many
V gene: TRBV12-3/TRBV12-4
CDR3 protein: CASSPNGFGEQYF
CDR3 DNA: TGTGCCAGCAGTCCTAACGGGTTCGGCGAGCAGTACTTC

J gene: TRBJ2-2
D gene: NA
clone size: NA
V gene: TRBV28
CDR3 protein: CASIRLGVPGELFF
CDR3 DNA: TGTGCCAGCATTCGACTAGGAGTGCCCGGGGAGCTGTTTTTT

J gene: TRBJ2-3
D gene: TRBD2
clone size: few
V gene: TRBV10-3
CDR3 protein: CATSDTDTQYF
CDR3 DNA: TGTGCGACTAGCGACACAGATACGCAGTATTTT

J gene: TRBJ1-2
D gene: NA
clone size: NA
V gene: TRBV19
CDR3 protein: CASSMEGRSYTF
CDR3 DNA: TGTGCCAGTAGTATGGAAGGGCGGAGCTACACCTTC

J gene: TRBJ2-7
D gene: NA
clone size: NA
V gene: TRBV25-1
CDR3 protein: CASSPTLRSDDRRIYEQYF
CDR3 DNA: TGTGCCAGCAGCCCGACCTTACGCTCAGATGACAGGAGAATCTACGAGCAGTACTTC

J gene: TRBJ2-7
D gene: NA
clone size: many
V gene: TRBV10-3
CDR3 protein: CAISETRSSYEQYF
CDR3 DNA: TGTGCCATCAGTGAGACAAGGAGCTCCTACGAGCAGTACTTC

J gene: TRBJ1-5
D gene: NA
clone size: NA
V gene: TRBV2
CDR3 protein: CASSEAREGQPQHF
CDR3 DNA: TGTGCCAGCAGTGAAGCCAGGGAAGGTCAGCCCCAGCATTTT

J gene: TRBJ2-7
D gene: NA
clone size: few
V gene: TRBV6-5
CDR3 protein: CASSVGAVEQYF
CDR3 DNA: TGTGCCAGCAGTGTGGGGGCGGTCGAGCAGTACTTC

J gene: TRBJ2-7
D gene: NA
clone size: few
V gene: TRBV6-2/TRBV6-3
CDR3 protein: CASRSGDKPYEQYF
CDR3 DNA: TGTGCCAGCAGATCCGGGGACAAACCCTACGAGCAGTACTTC